The entry below describes one T cell receptor beta chain. Its matching antigen is unknown. Libraries were prepared by immunoSEQ multiplex PCR; TCRdb keeps only in-frame clonotypes and omits some of them. The sample includes roughly 70,000 clones, 84% of them seen just once. This sample stems from a study of graft-versus-host responses after intestinal transplantation. Study context: Induction with anti-thymocyte globulin, then tacrolimus and steroids for about 3 years, was given to all recipients.

Study observations and caveats: Individuals carrying graft-donor T cell macrochimerism showed high graft-versus-host to host-versus-graft clonal ratios in allografts. Declines in HvG clones occurring early post-transplant were associated with peak circulating GvH clone levels.

The CDR3 totals 11 residues. V was shortened by 5 bases and J by 2 bases, with 3 bases between the two germline ends. Germline V gene data show CDR1 as SGHTA and CDR2 as FQGNSA. V is TRBV7-2 and J is TRBJ2-5; D is ambiguous. This TCR came from a human donor who was the organ donor for an intestinal transplant. Sequencing used unstimulated CD4+ T cells sorted from spleen or lymph node cells, obtained before transplant. The CDR3 DNA follows: TGTGCCAGCAGCCGTCAAGAGACCCAGTACTTC. Amino acid sequence: CASSRQETQYF.